This is a list of T cell receptor beta chains from one sample in a study of blood T cell repertoires in COVID-19. Some clones are missing from TCRdb's copy, which holds only in-frame ones; the method was immunoSEQ multiplex PCR. The sample yields about 42,000 clones, about three quarters seen once. The specimen sequenced was peripheral blood. All receptors come from a man aged 65 to 85 with active or convalescent COVID-19. Each CDR3 is given with its conserved first and last residue. The D gene is left open where the match is weak. Rows give clone size only sometimes, using once, few, many, or a class for an expanded clone.

D gene: NA
clone size: NA
J gene: TRBJ1-1
V gene: TRBV7-9
CDR3 DNA: TGTGCCAGCAGCTCCTCTTCAGCCAGGGCGGAAGCTTTCTTT
CDR3 protein: CASSSSSARAEAFF

D gene: NA
clone size: few
J gene: TRBJ2-7
V gene: TRBV2
CDR3 DNA: TGTGCCAGCAGTGGGGGCGGCGAGCAGTACTTC
CDR3 protein: CASSGGGEQYF

D gene: TRBD1
clone size: NA
J gene: TRBJ2-7
V gene: TRBV6-2/TRBV6-3
CDR3 DNA: TGTGCCAGCAGTCGACAGGGATCCTACGAGCAGTACTTC
CDR3 protein: CASSRQGSYEQYF

D gene: TRBD1
clone size: NA
J gene: TRBJ1-1
V gene: TRBV4-1
CDR3 DNA: TGCGCCAGCAGCCAATGGGACAGCGTGAACACTGAAGCTTTCTTT
CDR3 protein: CASSQWDSVNTEAFF

D gene: NA
clone size: NA
J gene: TRBJ1-1
V gene: TRBV19
CDR3 DNA: TGTGCCAGCCTCGACAGAGCGGGGGGCACTGAAGCTTTCTTT
CDR3 protein: CASLDRAGGTEAFF

D gene: NA
clone size: NA
J gene: TRBJ2-1
V gene: TRBV5-1
CDR3 DNA: TGCGCCAGCAGCTTTGACGGGTTCCAGCAGTTCTTC
CDR3 protein: CASSFDGFQQFF

D gene: NA
clone size: NA
J gene: TRBJ2-4
V gene: TRBV7-3
CDR3 DNA: TGTGCCAGCAGCTCTCGTCATGGGGGGTTCGACATTCAGTACTTC
CDR3 protein: CASSSRHGGFDIQYF

D gene: NA
clone size: few
J gene: TRBJ2-7
V gene: TRBV5-6
CDR3 DNA: TGTGCCAGCAGCTTGACAGGGTGGGAGCAGTACTTC
CDR3 protein: CASSLTGWEQYF

D gene: NA
clone size: NA
J gene: TRBJ1-6
V gene: TRBV6-5
CDR3 DNA: TGTGCCAGCAGTTTCGACACTTCCTATAATTCACCCCTCCACTTT
CDR3 protein: CASSFDTSYNSPLHF

D gene: TRBD1
clone size: once
J gene: TRBJ1-2
V gene: TRBV12-5
CDR3 DNA: TGTGCTAGTGGTTTGGTTCCCACAGGGGAGACAGGTGGCTACACCTTC
CDR3 protein: CASGLVPTGETGGYTF

D gene: NA
clone size: few
J gene: TRBJ1-2
V gene: TRBV3-1/TRBV3-2
CDR3 DNA: TGTGCCAGCGCCGGAGATTGGGGGCGCTATGGCTACACCTTC
CDR3 protein: CASAGDWGRYGYTF

D gene: TRBD1
clone size: NA
J gene: TRBJ1-1
V gene: TRBV27
CDR3 DNA: TGTGCCAGCACCTCACAGGGGGCAGGGACTGAAGCTTTCTTT
CDR3 protein: CASTSQGAGTEAFF

D gene: NA
clone size: once
J gene: TRBJ1-2
V gene: TRBV5-4
CDR3 DNA: TGTGCCAGCAGCTTGGGACAGGCGCTCTATGGCTACACCTTC
CDR3 protein: CASSLGQALYGYTF

D gene: TRBD1
clone size: NA
J gene: TRBJ2-6
V gene: TRBV25-1
CDR3 DNA: TGTGCCAGCAGACCGGGACAGGGTTTTGCTGGGGCCAACGTCCTGACTTTC
CDR3 protein: CASRPGQGFAGANVLTF

D gene: TRBD1
clone size: once
J gene: TRBJ1-2
V gene: TRBV12-3/TRBV12-4
CDR3 DNA: TGTGCCAGCAGTAGCAATACAGGGGGCGGCTACACCTTC
CDR3 protein: CASSSNTGGGYTF

D gene: NA
clone size: NA
J gene: TRBJ1-2
V gene: TRBV3-1/TRBV3-2
CDR3 DNA: TGTGCCAGCAGCCCTAGGGGGGGAGGCTACACCTTC
CDR3 protein: CASSPRGGGYTF

D gene: NA
clone size: NA
J gene: TRBJ2-7
V gene: TRBV5-1
CDR3 DNA: TGCGCCAGCACCAATCAGGGTTCCTACGAGCAGTACTTC
CDR3 protein: CASTNQGSYEQYF

D gene: NA
clone size: once
J gene: TRBJ1-4
V gene: TRBV11-2
CDR3 DNA: TGTGCCAGCAGCTTATCTGTTGTTGCGAAAAAACTGTTTTTT
CDR3 protein: CASSLSVVAKKLFF

D gene: NA
clone size: NA
J gene: TRBJ2-4
V gene: TRBV11-2
CDR3 DNA: TGTGCCAGCAGCTCAGTCACCGGGTTCCGGCACATTCAGTACTTC
CDR3 protein: CASSSVTGFRHIQYF

D gene: NA
clone size: NA
J gene: TRBJ1-6
V gene: TRBV11-2
CDR3 DNA: TGTGCCAGCAGCCAGCGGTGGGAAAATTCACCCCTCCACTTT
CDR3 protein: CASSQRWENSPLHF

D gene: TRBD1
clone size: NA
J gene: TRBJ1-1
V gene: TRBV9
CDR3 DNA: TGTGCCAGCAGCGTGTCGACAGGGGAAAACACTGAAGCTTTCTTT
CDR3 protein: CASSVSTGENTEAFF

D gene: NA
clone size: NA
J gene: TRBJ2-7
V gene: TRBV4-2
CDR3 DNA: TGTGCCAGCAGCCAAGATAGCGGCAGAGCCTACGAGCAGTACTTC
CDR3 protein: CASSQDSGRAYEQYF

D gene: NA
clone size: NA
J gene: TRBJ2-5
V gene: TRBV11-3
CDR3 DNA: TGTGCCAGCAGGAGGGAGTCGGGGACCCAGTACTTC
CDR3 protein: CASRRESGTQYF

D gene: TRBD1
clone size: NA
J gene: TRBJ1-2
V gene: TRBV30
CDR3 DNA: TGTGCCTGGAGCGGGACAGGGGGCGCGGATGGCTACACCTTC
CDR3 protein: CAWSGTGGADGYTF

D gene: TRBD2
clone size: medium-sized
J gene: TRBJ2-7
V gene: TRBV13
CDR3 DNA: TGTGCCAGCAGCTCGACGACTAGCGGGGGGCCCTACGAGCAGTACTTC
CDR3 protein: CASSSTTSGGPYEQYF

D gene: NA
clone size: NA
J gene: TRBJ1-2
V gene: TRBV29-1
CDR3 DNA: TGCAGCGGTGGATGGGCCAACTATGGCTACACCTTC
CDR3 protein: CSGGWANYGYTF

D gene: TRBD1
clone size: once
J gene: TRBJ1-6
V gene: TRBV14
CDR3 DNA: TGTGCCAGCAGCCGGTCCGGGACAGGGAACTCACCCCTCCACTTT
CDR3 protein: CASSRSGTGNSPLHF

D gene: TRBD1
clone size: NA
J gene: TRBJ2-3
V gene: TRBV30
CDR3 DNA: TGTGCCTCCGGGCCGGGACAGGGAATGGATACGCAGTATTTT
CDR3 protein: CASGPGQGMDTQYF

D gene: NA
clone size: NA
J gene: TRBJ1-3
V gene: TRBV30
CDR3 DNA: TGTGCCTGGAGTGCGGGGGTTATTGGAAACACCATATATTTT
CDR3 protein: CAWSAGVIGNTIYF

D gene: TRBD1
clone size: few
J gene: TRBJ1-5
V gene: TRBV4-1
CDR3 DNA: TGCGCCAGCAGCCAAGAAGTGACAGGGGATCAGCCCCAGCATTTT
CDR3 protein: CASSQEVTGDQPQHF

D gene: TRBD1
clone size: few
J gene: TRBJ1-5
V gene: TRBV6-5
CDR3 DNA: TGTGCCAGCAGGCCATACAACAGGGGGGATCAGCCCCAGCATTTT
CDR3 protein: CASRPYNRGDQPQHF

D gene: NA
clone size: NA
J gene: TRBJ1-4
V gene: TRBV29-1
CDR3 DNA: TGCAGCGGGGACAAGGGGGAAAAACTGTTTTTT
CDR3 protein: CSGDKGEKLFF

D gene: TRBD2
clone size: NA
J gene: TRBJ2-4
V gene: TRBV18
CDR3 DNA: TGTGCCAGCTCACCACTCGCCCAGGGACTACTAGCCAAAAACATTCAGTACTTC
CDR3 protein: CASSPLAQGLLAKNIQYF

D gene: NA
clone size: NA
J gene: TRBJ2-2
V gene: TRBV2
CDR3 DNA: TGTGCCAGCAGAGTTGGGGGGGCGCGCACCGGGGAGCTGTTTTTT
CDR3 protein: CASRVGGARTGELFF

D gene: NA
clone size: many
J gene: TRBJ2-7
V gene: TRBV19
CDR3 DNA: TGTGCCAGCGCCCGTGGGAGCTCCCGGAAATTCTACGAGCAGTACTTC
CDR3 protein: CASARGSSRKFYEQYF

D gene: NA
clone size: few
J gene: TRBJ1-4
V gene: TRBV9
CDR3 DNA: TGTGCCAGCAGCGTAGGGTCCCGAGTAAATGAAAAACTGTTTTTT
CDR3 protein: CASSVGSRVNEKLFF

D gene: TRBD1
clone size: few
J gene: TRBJ1-1
V gene: TRBV9
CDR3 DNA: TGTGCCAGCAGCGTAGGTGGGACAGGGAACACTGAAGCTTTCTTT
CDR3 protein: CASSVGGTGNTEAFF

D gene: NA
clone size: NA
J gene: TRBJ1-3
V gene: TRBV9
CDR3 DNA: TGTGCCAGCAGCGTAGCTCCAAGCTCGGGATCTGGAAACACCATATATTTT
CDR3 protein: CASSVAPSSGSGNTIYF

D gene: NA
clone size: NA
J gene: TRBJ1-6
V gene: TRBV19
CDR3 DNA: TGTGCCAGTAGCCCGGTGGGGGGGGGCAATTCACCCCTCCACTTT
CDR3 protein: CASSPVGGGNSPLHF

D gene: NA
clone size: NA
J gene: TRBJ1-4
V gene: TRBV2
CDR3 DNA: TGTGCCAGCGGTGGCGGCAATGAAAAACTGTTTTTT
CDR3 protein: CASGGGNEKLFF

D gene: NA
clone size: NA
J gene: TRBJ1-4
V gene: TRBV30
CDR3 DNA: TGTGCCTGGAAGCGCCGGGAAAAACTGTTTTTT
CDR3 protein: CAWKRREKLFF

D gene: NA
clone size: NA
J gene: TRBJ1-1
V gene: TRBV5-1
CDR3 DNA: TGCGCCAGCAGCTTGGGACAGTCGAGGAACACTGAAGCTTTCTTT
CDR3 protein: CASSLGQSRNTEAFF

D gene: TRBD2
clone size: NA
J gene: TRBJ2-5
V gene: TRBV5-4
CDR3 DNA: TGTGCCAGCAGCTGGGGGACTAGCCTGGAGACCCAGTACTTC
CDR3 protein: CASSWGTSLETQYF

D gene: NA
clone size: NA
J gene: TRBJ2-7
V gene: TRBV29-1
CDR3 DNA: TGCAGCGTTGGTTTCAGGGGAAGCACCTACGAGCAGTACTTC
CDR3 protein: CSVGFRGSTYEQYF

D gene: TRBD1
clone size: NA
J gene: TRBJ2-2
V gene: TRBV30
CDR3 DNA: TGTGCCTGGAGGGATCCACAGGGGGGGAACACCGGGGAGCTGTTTTTT
CDR3 protein: CAWRDPQGGNTGELFF

D gene: NA
clone size: NA
J gene: TRBJ2-3
V gene: TRBV24-1
CDR3 DNA: TGTGCCACCAGTGGGCGGGGGCCAAGCACAGATACGCAGTATTTT
CDR3 protein: CATSGRGPSTDTQYF

D gene: TRBD1
clone size: NA
J gene: TRBJ2-3
V gene: TRBV5-4
CDR3 DNA: TGTGCCAGCAGCCGGGACAGAGAGAGTACGCAGTATTTT
CDR3 protein: CASSRDRESTQYF

D gene: NA
clone size: few
J gene: TRBJ1-5
V gene: TRBV7-3
CDR3 DNA: TGTGCCAGCAGCTTAACTGGGGGGGGCAATCAGCCCCAGCATTTT
CDR3 protein: CASSLTGGGNQPQHF

D gene: NA
clone size: few
J gene: TRBJ1-4
V gene: TRBV19
CDR3 DNA: TGTGCCAGTAGTATTCAGGGGACGGGGGAAAAACTGTTTTTT
CDR3 protein: CASSIQGTGEKLFF

D gene: NA
clone size: once
J gene: TRBJ2-1
V gene: TRBV28
CDR3 DNA: TGTGCCAGCAGTCCCTCGGCGTTGGGTAGGGGTGAGCAGTTCTTC
CDR3 protein: CASSPSALGRGEQFF